The next 19 T cell receptor beta chains were all read from a single sample in a study of cytomegalovirus exposure and HLA in healthy donors. 60 Vbeta and 13 Jbeta primers were used in PCR. The table came from immunoSEQ multiplex PCR; TCRdb's copy has only in-frame clones and leaves some out. The sample holds approximately 140,000 clones, 65% to 80% seen once. The sequencing input was PBMCs. These receptors all stem from a male donor in good health and CMV-seropositive.

The chain carries TRBV4-2 and TRBJ2-3, with TRBD2 matching 12 bases. This CDR3 spans 15 amino acids. Germline assignment: CDR1 LGHNA and CDR2 YNFKEQ. V shed 1 base, J shed 6 bases, and the junction held 2 bases outside the gene matches. CDR3 residues: CASSQGTSGGDTQYF. The CDR3 DNA follows: TGTGCCAGCAGCCAAGGAACTAGCGGGGGGGATACGCAGTATTTT.

On this clone itself: Since the CDR3 does not end with the conserved phenylalanine or tryptophan, this likely comes from a read error. The CDR3 DNA is TGTGCCAGCAGCCCGGGACTTCTTCGGACCGGGGAGCTGTTTTCT. This encodes CASSPGLLRTGELFS. The chain joins TRBV5-6 to TRBJ2-2, with D perhaps TRBD2 (6 bases). V was cut by 4 bases and J by 5 bases, with 15 bases left in between. The V gene's germline CDR1 is SGHDT and CDR2 YYEEEE. This CDR3 comprises 15 residues.

The chain combines TRBV7-3 with TRBJ2-3; the match to TRBD1 covers 10 bases. Germline values: CDR1 SGHTA, CDR2 FQGTGA. Trimming took 2 bases from V and 5 from J; bases not matched to a gene: 1. CDR3 length: 14 amino acids. CDR3 region: CASSLGTGEDTQYF. The DNA of the CDR3 is TGTGCCAGCAGCTTAGGGACAGGGGAAGATACGCAGTATTTT.

The chain has TRBV5-6 and TRBJ1-2; 9 nucleotides match TRBD1. V lost 3 bases and J lost 6; bases outside the gene matches: 3. The CDR3 is 13 amino acids. In germline, CDR1 is SGHDT, CDR2 YYEEEE. CDR3 DNA: TGTGCCAGCAGCTACCGGGACAGGGATGGCTACACCTTC. Protein sequence: CASSYRDRDGYTF. The variable domain in full, with the rest retrieved from reference TRBV5-6 and TRBJ1-2, is DAGVTQSPTHLIKTRGQQVTLRCSPKSGHDTVSWYQQALGQGPQFIFQYYEEEERQRGNFPDRFSGHQFPNYSSELNVNALLLGDSALYLCASSYRDRDGYTFGSGTRLTVV.

The chain uses TRBV18 and TRBJ2-7; 7 positions match TRBD2. There are 14 residues in the CDR3. CDR1 is KGHSH and CDR2 is LQKENI in the germline V gene. Trimming at V came to 6 bases and at J to 0 bases, leaving 5 bases not matched to a gene. The CDR3 sequence: CASSLAVTSYEQYF. As DNA, the CDR3 is TGTGCCAGCTCCCTAGCGGTGACCTCCTACGAGCAGTACTTC.

This clone was observed a handful of times. The sample holds other DNA sequences that translate to the same CDR3. The chain carries TRBV9 and TRBJ2-3; D not resolved. This CDR3 contains 12 residues. Germline CDR1 is SGDLS and CDR2 is YYNGEE. V was trimmed by 4 bases and J by 0 bases, leaving 3 bases between them. CDR3 sequence reads: CASSPSTDTQYF. For the CDR3, the DNA is TGTGCCAGCAGCCCTAGCACAGATACGCAGTATTTT.

The chain employs TRBV7-9 and TRBJ2-5; 7 bases match TRBD2. V dropped 5 bases and J dropped 2; count of bases not matched to a gene: 11. Germline V lookup: CDR1 SEHNR, CDR2 FQNEAQ (reference sequence). This CDR3 region has 16 residues. CDR3 sequence reads: CASSQIESGDQETQYF. CDR3 bases: TGTGCCAGCAGCCAGATAGAAAGCGGGGATCAAGAGACCCAGTACTTC.

Here the CDR3 reads CASSLARSWRTDEKLFF. CDR3 sequence (DNA): TGTGCCAGCAGCTTAGCACGATCATGGAGGACGGATGAAAAACTGTTTTTT. The chain combines TRBV7-9 with TRBJ1-4, with D unclear. V lost 0 bases and J lost 6, with 17 bases in between. CDR3 length equals 17 residues. Germline-derived CDR1 and CDR2 are SEHNR and FQNEAQ (reference sequence).

This clone was seen a handful of times. The rearrangement joins TRBV5-1 to TRBJ2-1; 8 bases align to TRBD2. The CDR3 runs 16 residues. CDR1 SGHRS and CDR2 YFSETQ come from the germline V gene. After removal of 1 base from V and 7 bases from J, the junction contained 10 bases not matched to a gene. The CDR3 sequence is CASSLNSGGLKNEQFF. CDR3 DNA sequence: TGCGCCAGCAGCTTGAACAGCGGGGGTCTCAAGAATGAGCAGTTCTTC. The full variable domain, completed using reference TRBV5-1 and TRBJ2-1, is KAGVTQTPRYLIKTRGQQVTLSCSPISGHRSVSWYQQTPGQGLQFLFEYFSETQRNKGNFPGRFSGRQFSNSRSEMNVSTLELGDSALYLCASSLNSGGLKNEQFFGPGTRLTVL.

The sample holds a few counts of this clone. Written as DNA, the CDR3 is TGCGCCAGCAGTGACCAGGGGTACAATCAGCCCCAGCATTTT. It specifies CASSDQGYNQPQHF. This chain uses TRBV10-2 with TRBJ1-5, with D perhaps matching TRBD1 (6 bases). The CDR3 totals 14 residues. Germline values: CDR1 WSHSY, CDR2 SAAADI. The V end was cut by 3 bases, the J end by 3 bases, with 9 bases between.

This sequence joins TRBV28 and TRBJ1-1; the D is unclear. Germline V gene lookup returns CDR1 MDHEN and CDR2 SYDVKM. The CDR3 is 15 amino acids. Trimming cost V 6 bases and J 3 bases, with 17 bases left between them. CDR3 DNA sequence: TGTGCCAGCAGACGTCCCGAGAGTATGTACACTGAAGCTTTCTTT. The encoded protein is CASRRPESMYTEAFF.

This sequence joins TRBV18 and TRBJ1-4, with D possibly matching TRBD1 (5 bases). The CDR3 contains 12 residues. V lost 1 base and J lost 8, with 5 bases in between. CDR1 KGHSH and CDR2 LQKENI come from the germline V gene. This CDR3 is CASSPQGEKLFF. CDR3 nucleotide sequence: TGTGCCAGCTCACCACAGGGGGAAAAACTGTTTTTT.

The V gene is TRBV5-4, the J gene TRBJ2-7, with TRBD2 as a possible D gene (6 bases). V lost 4 bases and J lost 1, with 18 bases in between. CDR3 length: 16 residues. Germline values: CDR1 SGHNT, CDR2 YYREEE (reference sequence). CDR3 in amino acids: CASSPEGGLGSYEQYF. CDR3 bases: TGTGCCAGCAGCCCGGAGGGAGGTTTGGGGTCCTACGAGCAGTACTTC.

This clone is a singleton in its sample. The V gene is TRBV7-6, the J gene TRBJ1-4, with D unclear. CDR3 length: 16 amino acids. Per germline, CDR1 SGHVS and CDR2 FNYEAQ. V was shortened by 4 bases and J by 5 bases, with 17 bases between the two germline ends. Written as DNA, the CDR3 is TGTGCCAGCAGCTCCAATATCGGCAGCGGGAATGAAAAACTGTTTTTT. Its protein product is CASSSNIGSGNEKLFF. The full variable domain, with the rest looked up from reference TRBV7-6 and TRBJ1-4, is GAGVSQSPRYKVTKRGQDVALRCDPISGHVSLYWYRQALGQGPEFLTYFNYEAQQDKSGLPNDRFSAERPEGSISTLTIQRTEQRDSAMYRCASSSNIGSGNEKLFFGSGTQLSVL.

V gene TRBV5-4 combines with J gene TRBJ1-2; D remains unclear. The ends were cut back, 2 bases at V and 3 bases at J, with 8 bases in the middle. There are 13 residues in the CDR3. The germline CDR1 and CDR2 sequences are SGHNT and YYREEE (reference sequence). This CDR3 reads CASSFLADYGYTF. The CDR3 DNA follows: TGTGCCAGCAGCTTCCTCGCGGACTATGGCTACACCTTC.

This clone has a handful of counts. The chain links TRBV9 to TRBJ2-5; no clear D. The J call may not be correct, given that the DNA end is closer to TRBJ2-7. CDR1 is SGDLS and CDR2 is YYNGEE in the germline V gene. The CDR3 is 11 residues long. In DNA, the CDR3 is TGTGCCAGGACGGACTCCTACGAGCAGTACTTC. Protein product: CARTDSYEQYF.

This sequence joins TRBV20-1 and TRBJ1-1; TRBD1 matches at 7 bases. J lost 7 bases, V lost 6 bases, and 5 bases had no gene match. The CDR3 sequence is 11 residues long. Germline CDR1 is DFQATT and CDR2 is SNEGSKA (reference sequence). The CDR3 protein is CSALGTVEAFF. DNA for the CDR3: TGCAGTGCCCTGGGGACAGTTGAAGCTTTCTTT.

This chain connects TRBV7-3 to TRBJ2-7, with 9 bases lining up with TRBD1. The germline CDR1 and CDR2 sequences are SGHTA and FQGTGA. This CDR3 has 15 amino acids. V trimming: 1 base; J trimming: 6 bases; junction bases outside the gene matches: 7. In nucleotides, the CDR3 is TGTGCCAGCAGCTTAAGTGGGACAGGGCCTCGCGAGCAGTACTTC. Translated: CASSLSGTGPREQYF.

V is TRBV6-1 and J is TRBJ2-7; the D gene is possibly TRBD1 (5 bases). Germline loops: CDR1 MNHNS, CDR2 SASEGT. The CDR3 consists of 16 residues. V lost 3 bases to trimming and J lost 3 bases, with 18 bases between them. The CDR3 loop reads CASSDWGRLVDYEQYF. In DNA form, the CDR3 reads TGTGCCAGCAGTGATTGGGGCCGGCTAGTCGACTACGAGCAGTACTTC.